This is a list of T cell receptor beta chains from one sample in a study of blood T cell repertoires in COVID-19. Repertoires were generated with immunoSEQ multiplex PCR, while TCRdb's copy carries only in-frame clones and drops some. Of under 300,000 clones listed, approximately 80% are singletons. The sample comprised peripheral blood. These receptors were taken from an elderly woman with active or convalescent COVID-19. Each CDR3 is given with its conserved first and last residue.

j_call | v_call | cdr3_aa
TRBJ2-1 | TRBV7-8 | CASSLLPRDNEQFF
TRBJ2-1 | TRBV18 | CASSPEMSGNEQFF
TRBJ2-5 | TRBV28 | CASSRSGDRKETQYF
TRBJ2-3 | TRBV3-1/TRBV3-2 | CASSQGWTGGGTDTQYF
TRBJ1-2 | TRBV19 | CASSGGTYGYTF
TRBJ1-6 | TRBV20-1 | CSAGAWGTARLSNSPLHF
TRBJ1-5 | TRBV27 | CASSPLTQSNQPQHF
TRBJ2-7 | TRBV5-1 | CASSLAGRAYEQYF
TRBJ2-7 | TRBV18 | CASSPFSGFDEQYF
TRBJ2-7 | TRBV7-2 | CASSFSPSGYEQYF
TRBJ1-5 | TRBV27 | CASSLTPGQKQPQHF
TRBJ2-1 | TRBV7-2 | CASSLAQEQFF
TRBJ1-4 | TRBV7-2 | CASSLGGLVNEKLFF
TRBJ2-7 | TRBV19 | CASSGLARPYEQYF
TRBJ2-5 | TRBV5-1 | CASSISLGSGQETQYF
TRBJ2-1 | TRBV19 | CASSPQLAGSSYNEQFF
TRBJ2-1 | TRBV27 | CASSTYYEQFF
TRBJ1-6 | TRBV6-5 | CASSPAKYNSPLHF
TRBJ2-5 | TRBV2 | CASSEPGEVSQYF
TRBJ1-6 | TRBV4-1 | CASSQSTGAVFNSPLHF
TRBJ1-3 | TRBV5-4 | CASSLSPGAGDTIYF
TRBJ2-1 | TRBV9 | CASSVAIAPGSNEQFF
TRBJ2-5 | TRBV5-1 | CASSSTGRGRQETQYF
TRBJ2-5 | TRBV29-1 | CSVEWSGKETQYF
TRBJ1-2 | TRBV6-4 | CASSPTGGWFYGYTF
TRBJ2-5 | TRBV9 | CASSGRLAGGETQYF
TRBJ1-2 | TRBV19 | CASSKAGLYTF
TRBJ2-7 | TRBV6-6 | CASSYRLAGYYEQYF
TRBJ1-1 | TRBV2 | CASRHSTWNRTEAFF
TRBJ2-1 | TRBV6-5 | CASNRIWGDEQFF
TRBJ1-1 | TRBV20-1 | CSARDGTGGEAFF
TRBJ2-1 | TRBV7-9 | CASSFGLAAYNEQFF
TRBJ2-2 | TRBV5-1 | CASSFGGTGTGELFF
TRBJ2-7 | TRBV6-4 | CASSTLAGYEQYF
TRBJ2-3 | TRBV4-2 | CASSHGTSDITDTQYF
TRBJ1-5 | TRBV28 | CASSFGTGNNQPQHF
TRBJ2-7 | TRBV2 | CASSDRTSTYEQYF
TRBJ2-1 | TRBV10-3 | CAISVRGQDEQFF
TRBJ1-3 | TRBV5-1 | CASSLDRIGSGNTIYF
TRBJ2-1 | TRBV19 | CASSIDRGLAGDYNEQFF
TRBJ2-7 | TRBV28 | CASSSRQGYEQYF
TRBJ1-1 | TRBV5-1 | CASSLGAGLNTEAFF
TRBJ1-5 | TRBV19 | CASTVAGPLNQPQHF
TRBJ2-7 | TRBV27 | CASSLVTAHEQYF
TRBJ2-1 | TRBV14 | CASSYTSGGGHGQFF
TRBJ2-5 | TRBV9 | CASSGLAGVIETQYF
TRBJ1-1 | TRBV5-1 | CASSLDARNTEAFF
TRBJ1-3 | TRBV12-5 | CASGLVVGDTIYF
TRBJ1-6 | TRBV2 | CASSVQGMVNSPLHF
TRBJ2-2 | TRBV10-2 | CASSRTTSTGELFF